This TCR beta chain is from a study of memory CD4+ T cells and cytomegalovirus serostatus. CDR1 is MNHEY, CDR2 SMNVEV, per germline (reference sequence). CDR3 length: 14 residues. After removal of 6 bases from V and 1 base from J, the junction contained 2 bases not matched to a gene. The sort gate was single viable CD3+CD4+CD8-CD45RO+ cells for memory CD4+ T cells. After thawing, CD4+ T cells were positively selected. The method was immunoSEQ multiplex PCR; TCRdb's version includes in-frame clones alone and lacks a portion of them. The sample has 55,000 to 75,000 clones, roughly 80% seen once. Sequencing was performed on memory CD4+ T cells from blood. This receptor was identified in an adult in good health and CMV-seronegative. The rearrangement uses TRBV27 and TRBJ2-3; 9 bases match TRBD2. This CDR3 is CASRIAGGTDTQYF. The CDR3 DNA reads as TGTGCCAGCAGGATAGCGGGAGGCACAGATACGCAGTATTTT.